This TCR beta chain was captured in a study of naive and memory T cell subsets. Separate alpha and beta amplification began at the second PCR step. This clonotype came up a few times. Antigen: not known. This CDR3 comprises 12 residues. V lost 0 bases and J lost 6, with 6 bases in between. From germline, CDR1 is LGHNA and CDR2 YSLEER. Two oligonucleotides, mixed equimolar, formed the beta constant-region primer covering TRBC1 and TRBC2. The ligated cDNA underwent four PCR rounds using SP2 and nested alpha and beta constant-region primers. From the UMI-ligation and nested PCR reads, TCRdb called clonotypes with MiXCR, one entry per CDR3 protein. The data hold about 100,000 distinct CDR3 sequences, with roughly 15% observed a single time. Study-wide results and limits: Naive repertoires, especially CD8, held a few larger clonotypes, possibly memory cells re-expressing CD45RA.

This TCR derives from a human donor in good health. Sequenced input: naive CD8+ T cells from blood. The rearrangement uses TRBV4-3 and TRBJ2-7, with no clear D. The CDR3 bases are TGCGCCAGCAGCCAAGATACGCGCGAGCAGTACTTC. Amino acid sequence: CASSQDTREQYF.